This T cell receptor beta chain was obtained from a study of blood T cell repertoires in COVID-19. Study-wide context: From the United States, Italy and Spain came samples of acute and convalescent COVID-19. T cells, B-cell-depleted T cells, or PBMCs supplied cDNA or gDNA.

Original processing notes: Nucleated cell number was recorded as an estimate derived from reference gene primer amplification. Here immunoSEQ multiplex PCR was the method, and the copy in TCRdb shows in-frame clones only, minus some. The DNA gave D and trimming, while V, J and clone size come from that table. The sample lists about 190,000 clones; just under 80% were seen once. V lost 6 bases and J lost 4, with 13 bases in between. The CDR3 is made up of 13 amino acids. In germline, CDR1 is MDHEN, CDR2 SYDVKM. The origin of this receptor is an elderly woman with active or convalescent COVID-19. The chain links TRBV28 to TRBJ2-7, with D tentatively TRBD2 (6 bases). Material: peripheral blood. In nucleotides, the CDR3 is TGTGCCAGCAGATTGGACGGACTATACGAGCAGTACTTC. Translated, it gives CASRLDGLYEQYF.